This TCR beta chain was recorded in a study of patients and donors after allogeneic stem cell transplantation (dated by TCRdb to between 2020 and 2021). V sheds 4 bases and J sheds 3 bases, leaving 9 bases between their ends. CDR1 and CDR2 are drawn from the germline V gene: MGHDK, SYGVNS. The CDR3, from cysteine to phenylalanine, totals 14 residues. Left in the record is the CDR3 DNA by itself, 42 bases read in frame from the first base. As for this clonotype: Its antigen is currently not known. It has no much larger one-base neighbor in the sample; base qualities were not kept.

The protocol used for the library was RT-PCR. Sequenced using a NextSeq 550. The public reads were reanalyzed by TCRdb: fastp trimming at Q25, MiXCR alignment, in-frame beta chains only. Each entry merges the rows of one CDR3 protein and shows their most common DNA and genes. The sample records 70,000 or so distinct CDR3 sequences, 26% of which are singletons. The ten largest account for less than 30% of the sample. The source material was blood, either unsorted or a sorted T cell fraction (not recorded which). This receptor was identified in a human donor who was either an allogeneic HSCT recipient or a stem cell or donor lymphocyte infusion donor (not recorded which). It is not recorded whose cells these are; they may come from a transplant donor. The chain couples TRBV25-1 to TRBJ1-4; the D gene cannot be resolved reliably. The CDR3 region: CASSVPGPNEKLFF. The nucleotides are TGTGCCAGCAGTGTTCCGGGCCCTAATGAAAAACTGTTTTTT.